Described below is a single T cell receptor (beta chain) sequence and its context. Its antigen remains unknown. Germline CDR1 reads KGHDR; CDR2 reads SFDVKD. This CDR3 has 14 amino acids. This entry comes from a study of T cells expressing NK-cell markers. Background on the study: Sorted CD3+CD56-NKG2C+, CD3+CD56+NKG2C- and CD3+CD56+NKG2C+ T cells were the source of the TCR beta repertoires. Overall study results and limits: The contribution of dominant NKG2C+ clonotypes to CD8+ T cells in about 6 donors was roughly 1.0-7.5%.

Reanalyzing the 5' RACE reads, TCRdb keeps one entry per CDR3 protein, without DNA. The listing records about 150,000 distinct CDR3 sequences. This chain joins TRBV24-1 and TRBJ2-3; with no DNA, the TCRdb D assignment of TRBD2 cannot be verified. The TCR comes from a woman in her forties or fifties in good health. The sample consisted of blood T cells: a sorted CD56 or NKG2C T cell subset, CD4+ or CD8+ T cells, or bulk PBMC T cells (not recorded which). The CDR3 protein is CATSDQSPVDTQYF.